This T cell receptor (beta chain) was documented in a study of T cells after yellow fever vaccination (dated by TCRdb to 2018 to 2020). Concerning the study at large: The SMART-Seq v4 Ultra Low Input RNA kit was used to prepare libraries from fractions with low cell numbers. To track T-cell clones before and after primary and booster YFV17D yellow fever vaccination, bulk TCR alpha and beta repertoires were sequenced longitudinally. Blood was collected at multiple timepoints before and after primary and secondary immunization, and bulk PBMC replicates and cell subsets were isolated. The cohort comprised two healthy male donors, one aged 18 to 30 and one aged 30 to 40 years.

The treatment or condition label, as the study defines it: live attenuated yellow fever vaccine strain. At each blood-draw timepoint, two biological replicates of bulk PBMCs were obtained. A standard Ficoll-Paque protocol was used to isolate PBMCs from peripheral blood. TriZol was used to extract RNA from bulk PBMCs, CD4 and CD8 fractions, and dextramer-positive and dextramer-negative fractions. TCR cDNA was made using 5'RACE template switching, a step that added a universal primer site and unique molecular identifiers. cDNA synthesis was primed from both the TCR alpha and TCR beta constant segments. Library amplification involved two PCR steps, and the second step added sample barcodes and sequencing adapters. Sequencing of libraries was performed on Illumina HiSeq 2500 (2x100 bp) or NovaSeq (2x150 bp). As for how the authors treated the data: MIGEC handled demultiplexing of reads and collapsing into UMI consensus sequences, while MiXCR performed V(D)J alignment. Clonotypes responding to the vaccine were identified with edgeR on replicate PBMC samples, with the criteria of FDR below 0.01 and a log2 fold change above 5 up to day 15. Each bulk clonotype was labeled CD4 or CD8 based on which sequenced repertoire, CD4 or CD8, contained the clonotype at higher abundance. TCRdb passed the public sequencing reads through fastp at Q25 and MiXCR, retaining productive beta sequences. CDR3 protein duplicates are merged, each entry listing the most common genes and DNA. The V and J calls and clone size are TCRdb's, not the authors'. The sample table shows more than 350,000 distinct CDR3 sequences, and around a tenth are seen once. Clones ranked in the top ten supply roughly 18% of the sample.

Inclusive of the bounding cysteine and phenylalanine, the CDR3 is 14 residues long. Kept here is only the CDR3 DNA, which spans 42 bases and is read in frame from base 1. V and J are truncated by 0 bases and 1 base respectively, leaving an intervening sequence of 7 bases. Reading the germline V gene (reference sequence) gives CDR1 MNHEY and CDR2 SMNVEV. On this clonotype itself: The specificity of this receptor is unknown. No clone much larger than this one lies a single base away; base qualities are absent.

Broad study findings and their caveats: Computational filtering was required because FACS-sorted repertoires could contain abundant contaminating clonotypes from the bulk population. Because only a couple of donors were included in the study, the extent to which the findings can be generalized is limited. A small fraction of clonotypes appeared in both the CD4 and CD8 compartments, likely as a result of convergent recombination. Compared with the primary T-cell response, the secondary T-cell response was faster but weaker, reaching its peak on day 5 rather than on day 15. Most clones expanded after primary vaccination were re-detected after the booster (around 96% of CD4 and around 88% of CD8), suggesting broad memory maintenance.

The receptor was isolated from a man between 18 and 29 years old who received the YFV17D yellow fever vaccine. The chain couples TRBV27 to TRBJ2-7; possibly the D gene is TRBD1, per 5 matching bases. Sequenced material: PBMCs, taken on the day of the first yellow fever vaccination. The CDR3 protein is CASSLSTASYEQYF. The DNA sequence is given as TGTGCCAGCAGTTTATCGACAGCATCCTACGAGCAGTACTTC.